A single sample gave rise to the 27 T cell receptor beta chains below, sequenced in a study of identical twins. TCRdb used MiXCR to reprocess the 5' RACE reads, holding one entry per CDR3 protein. The table shows around 300,000 distinct CDR3 sequences, with roughly 8.6% occurring only once. These same records also appear under a second study, on yellow fever vaccine responses in identical twins.

Material: memory (CD45RO+) T cells sorted from blood. These TCRs come from a woman aged 18 to 35 in good health.

There are many counts of this clonotype. CDR3: CATSGTGNQPQHF. CDR3 sequence (DNA): TGTGCCACCAGTGGGACCGGTAATCAGCCCCAGCATTTT. The chain is built from TRBV24-1 and TRBJ1-5; D ambiguous. With 5 bases removed from V and 4 bases from J, the gap between germline ends came to 8 bases. CDR3 length: 13 residues. The germline CDR1 and CDR2 sequences are KGHDR and SFDVKD.

This clonotype has ten or more counts. The chain is built from TRBV5-1 and TRBJ2-7; maybe TRBD1 (5 bases). CDR1 and CDR2 (germline): SGHRS, YFSETQ. This CDR3 spans 17 amino acids. The ends were cut back, 0 bases at V and 1 base at J, with 17 bases in the middle. The CDR3 sequence: CASSLAEPTEPSYEQYF. The CDR3 region has the DNA TGCGCCAGCAGCTTGGCCGAACCGACAGAACCGTCCTACGAGCAGTACTTC.

The rearrangement uses TRBV6-1 and TRBJ2-3, with 12 bases fitting TRBD2. The CDR3 loop spans 15 amino acids. Trimming at V came to 6 bases and at J to 4 bases, leaving 5 bases not matched to a gene. Germline assignment: CDR1 MNHNS and CDR2 SASEGT. CDR3 nucleotides: TGTGCCAGCAGAAAGACTAGCGGGAGTGCAGATACGCAGTATTTT. Translated: CASRKTSGSADTQYF.

This chain joins TRBV11-2 and TRBJ1-1, with 9 nucleotides matching TRBD1. J lost 4 bases, V lost 5 bases, and 8 bases had no gene match. CDR1 is SGHAT, CDR2 FQNNGV, per germline. This CDR3 region has 15 residues. Here the CDR3 DNA reads TGTGCCAGCAGCCACCTGACAGGGGGGGGCACTGAAGCTTTCTTT. This translates into CASSHLTGGGTEAFF.

The gene calls are TRBV14 and TRBJ2-1; D unclear. CDR3 length: 12 residues. V lost 8 bases to trimming and J lost 5 bases, with 10 bases between them. Germline CDR1 is SGHDN and CDR2 is FVKESK. CDR3 DNA sequence: TGTGCCAGCGGGAAGTTTAACAATGAGCAGTTCTTC. Translation gives CASGKFNNEQFF.

This clonotype was seen a handful of times. The J gene is TRBJ2-7, the V gene TRBV11-1; 10 bases line up with TRBD2. The CDR3 runs to 16 residues. Trimming cost V 2 bases and J 4 bases; bases outside gene matches: 8. In germline, CDR1 is SGHAT, CDR2 FQDESV (reference sequence). CDR3 DNA: TGTGCCAGCAGCTTATTGGGGACTAGCGTCGTGTACGAGCAGTACTTC. It translates to CASSLLGTSVVYEQYF.

This clonotype was detected ten times or more. The chain links TRBV7-8 to TRBJ2-1, with D tentatively TRBD1 or TRBD2 (5 bases each). V shed 1 base and J shed 12 bases, with 13 bases lying between them. CDR1 is SGHVS and CDR2 is FQNEAQ in the germline V gene. The CDR3 length is 13 residues. The CDR3 region has the DNA TGTGCCAGCAGCTTAGGAGGGAAGGGGCCGCAGTTCTTC. Translating it yields CASSLGGKGPQFF.

This clonotype was seen repeatedly, ten times or more. The rearrangement uses TRBV12-3 or TRBV12-4 and TRBJ2-2; TRBD1 matches 10 bases. V lost 5 bases and J lost 4; bases outside the gene matches: 4. This CDR3 comprises 15 residues. This CDR3 reads CASSPRQGATGELFF. In DNA, the CDR3 is TGTGCCAGCAGTCCCAGACAGGGGGCCACCGGGGAGCTGTTTTTT.

This clonotype occurred many times. V and J are TRBV3-1 and TRBJ2-5; 11 bases map to TRBD2. V gave up 5 bases and J gave up 4 bases; unmatched junction bases: 9. In germline, CDR1 is LGHDT, CDR2 YNNKEL (reference sequence). The CDR3 length is 16 residues. CDR3 nucleotide sequence: TGTGCCAGCAGCTCCAGACTAGCGGGGATAGGAGAGACCCAGTACTTC. Its translation: CASSSRLAGIGETQYF.

There are many counts of this clonotype. The chain uses TRBV5-1 and TRBJ1-2; TRBD1 might be the D (6 bases). The length of the CDR3 is 14 residues. Per the germline V gene, CDR1 is SGHRS and CDR2 is YFSETQ. V shed 4 bases and J shed 6 bases, with 16 bases lying between them. The CDR3 sequence: CASSGGHRFDGYTF. DNA of the CDR3: TGCGCCAGCAGCGGGGGACACCGCTTTGATGGCTACACCTTC.

This clonotype was counted a few times. This chain joins TRBV18 and TRBJ2-2; D unclear. CDR1 and CDR2 from the germline V gene are KGHSH and LQKENI. The CDR3 extends over 13 amino acids. The germline V and J ends were trimmed by 5 bases and 0 bases, with 4 bases remaining between them. CDR3 in DNA: TGTGCCAGCTCAGGTCCGAACACCGGGGAGCTGTTTTTT. It specifies CASSGPNTGELFF.

This clonotype was detected a few times. The gene calls are TRBV20-1 and TRBJ1-5, with 9 bases aligning to TRBD1. The germline gives CDR1 DFQATT, CDR2 SNEGSKA (reference sequence). V shed 5 bases and J 6 bases; nucleotides not matched to a gene: 8. This CDR3 has 14 residues. CDR3 in DNA: TGCAGTGCTGAATCCGGGACAGGGCTTCAGCCCCAGCATTTT. Its translation is CSAESGTGLQPQHF.

This clonotype came up a few times. V usage is TRBV29-1 and J usage is TRBJ1-1, with TRBD1 matching 8 bases. There are 13 residues in the CDR3. Looked up from germline, CDR1 is SQVTM and CDR2 is ANQGSEA. V was clipped by 1 base and J by 7 bases; unmatched bases: 5. The CDR3 sequence: CSVEVTGGNEAFF. In DNA, the CDR3 is TGCAGCGTTGAAGTCACAGGGGGTAATGAAGCTTTCTTT.

V is TRBV24-1 and J is TRBJ2-5; D ambiguous. Germline V gene data show CDR1 as KGHDR and CDR2 as SFDVKD. There are 13 residues in the CDR3. With 3 bases removed from V and 3 bases from J, the gap between germline ends came to 7 bases. In DNA, the CDR3 is TGTGCCACCAGTGATACCTTTAAAGAGACCCAGTACTTC. Its translation is CATSDTFKETQYF.

This clonotype was detected ten times or more. J is TRBJ2-7 and V is TRBV7-9, with TRBD2 as a possible D gene (5 bases). CDR3 length: 15 amino acids. The germline gives CDR1 SEHNR, CDR2 FQNEAQ (reference sequence). Between the trimmed V and J ends, which lost 3 bases and 7 bases, there was a span of 19 bases. The CDR3 DNA is TGTGCCAGCAGCTTGCCGGGGTCCGCATCGGGTGAGCAGTACTTC. Its translation: CASSLPGSASGEQYF.

The gene calls are TRBV6-2 or TRBV6-3 and TRBJ2-1, with 8 nucleotides matching TRBD2. The CDR3 extends over 14 amino acids. V trimming: 5 bases; J trimming: 6 bases; junction bases outside the gene matches: 6. The germline gives CDR1 MNHEY, CDR2 SVGEGT. CDR3 nucleotide sequence: TGTGCCAGCAGTCCCCGCGGGAGGTCCAATGAGCAGTTCTTC. Protein: CASSPRGRSNEQFF.

This clonotype was seen more than once but under ten times. The rearrangement uses TRBV19 and TRBJ1-5; D remains ambiguous. V was trimmed by 6 bases and J by 3 bases, leaving 12 bases between them. Germline V gene lookup returns CDR1 LNHDA and CDR2 SQIVND (reference sequence). The CDR3 is 14 residues long. This chain's CDR3 is CASRNRADNQPQHF. DNA of the CDR3: TGTGCCAGTAGAAACCGGGCCGACAATCAGCCCCAGCATTTT.

This chain connects TRBV2 to TRBJ2-1; 10 nucleotides agree with TRBD2. The length of the CDR3 is 15 residues. Germline V gene lookup returns CDR1 SNHLY and CDR2 FYNNEI. The V segment lost 6 bases and the J segment 9 bases; nucleotides outside the gene matches: 11. The DNA for the CDR3 is TGTGCCAGCAGGCAAACTAGCGGGATTCGGGGTGAGCAGTTCTTC. As protein: CASRQTSGIRGEQFF.

Many counts were recorded for this clonotype. V and J are TRBV29-1 and TRBJ1-2; the match to TRBD1 covers 7 bases. This CDR3 contains 13 residues. Per germline, CDR1 SQVTM and CDR2 ANQGSEA. Trimming cost V 5 bases and J 1 base; bases outside gene matches: 4. CDR3 sequence: CSVQQGSNYGYTF. CDR3 coding DNA: TGCAGCGTTCAACAGGGGAGTAACTATGGCTACACCTTC. Looking up the rest from reference TRBV29-1 and TRBJ1-2 gives the full variable domain: SAVISQKPSRDICQRGTSLTIQCQVDSQVTMMFWYRQQPGQSLTLIATANQGSEATYESGFVIDKFPISRPNLTFSTLTVSNMSPEDSSIYLCSVQQGSNYGYTFGSGTRLTVV.

In its sample, this clonotype was seen many times. This chain joins TRBV20-1 and TRBJ1-6; D uncertain. Trimming removed 3 bases at V and 14 bases at J, with 11 bases between. Germline V gene lookup returns CDR1 DFQATT and CDR2 SNEGSKA (reference sequence). The CDR3 sequence is 11 residues long. The CDR3 DNA follows: TGCAGTGCTAGCCAACCCCTGGCCCTCCACTTT. It encodes CSASQPLALHF.

This clonotype has a handful of counts. The chain joins TRBV24-1 to TRBJ2-7; weak D call: TRBD1 (5 bases). The germline V gene encodes CDR1 KGHDR and CDR2 SFDVKD. CDR3 size: 14 residues. Trimming shortened V by 6 bases and J by 2 bases, and 13 bases separated the two germline ends. The CDR3 reads CATSFSRVAYEQYV. CDR3 sequence (DNA): TGTGCCACCAGTTTTTCCAGGGTAGCCTACGAGCAGTACGTC.

The rearrangement joins TRBV7-8 to TRBJ2-7; D is possibly TRBD2 (6 bases). V gave up 5 bases and J gave up 3 bases, with 20 bases separating them. Germline V lookup: CDR1 SGHVS, CDR2 FQNEAQ. CDR3 length: 16 amino acids. CDR3 nucleotide sequence: TGTGCCAGCAGCCCCCCTTTCCGGGAGCGTGGCTACGAGCAGTACTTC. Its protein product is CASSPPFRERGYEQYF.

Ten or more counts support this clonotype. V is TRBV25-1 and J is TRBJ2-3, with D uncertain. The CDR3 totals 13 residues. Germline V gives CDR1 MGHDK, CDR2 SYGVNS. V dropped 2 bases and J dropped 5 bases, with 8 bases sitting between them. The CDR3 DNA reads TGTGCCAGCAGTGAAGGATTCTTAGATACGCAGTATTTT. Translating it yields CASSEGFLDTQYF.

Ten or more counts support this clonotype. The rearrangement joins TRBV9 to TRBJ1-5; D uncertain. Per the germline V gene, CDR1 is SGDLS and CDR2 is YYNGEE. The CDR3 runs 15 residues. Trimming took 0 bases from V and 5 from J, leaving 12 bases between them. Here the CDR3 reads CASSVGSGGHQPQHF. The CDR3 nucleotides are TGTGCCAGCAGCGTAGGTAGTGGCGGGCATCAGCCCCAGCATTTT.

In this sample, this clonotype turned up many times. The chain joins TRBV21-1 to TRBJ2-5; the table's D gene call, TRBD2, was not cross checked with the DNA. TRBV21-1 is designated a pseudogene. This CDR3 spans 14 amino acids. The CDR3 DNA sequence: TGTGCCAGCAGGGGTGGACTAGCACAAGAGACCCAGTACTTC. This gives the protein CASRGGLAQETQYF.

This clonotype was observed a handful of times. The chain has TRBV28 and TRBJ2-7, with no clear D. The CDR3 totals 14 residues. Trimming removed 4 bases from V and 4 bases from J, with 14 bases in between. Per germline, CDR1 MDHEN and CDR2 SYDVKM. Here the CDR3 reads CASSSVGQAYEQYF. DNA for the CDR3: TGTGCCAGCAGTTCAGTCGGGCAGGCATACGAGCAGTACTTC.

V gene TRBV2 combines with J gene TRBJ1-5; 8 nucleotides line up with TRBD1. V lost 6 bases to trimming and J lost 7 bases; unmatched junction nucleotides: 11. Germline CDR1 is SNHLY and CDR2 is FYNNEI. This CDR3 comprises 15 residues. This CDR3 is CASRKDRASLQPQHF. The DNA of the CDR3 is TGTGCCAGCAGAAAGGACAGGGCGTCACTGCAGCCCCAGCATTTT.